Shown below are 5 T cell receptor beta chains from a single sample sequenced in a study of blood T cell repertoires in COVID-19. TCRdb keeps only in-frame clones here, not all; method: immunoSEQ multiplex PCR. The data hold 300,000 to 450,000 clones, with approximately 87% observed a single time. The sequencing input was PBMCs or T cells enriched from blood (not recorded which). The receptors stem from a man aged 40-55 years in a cohort exposed to, infected with or recovered from COVID-19 (not recorded which).

The rearrangement uses TRBV7-8 and TRBJ2-1; D possibly corresponds to TRBD2 (5 bases). The CDR3 is 15 amino acids. Trimming removed 1 base at V and 0 bases at J, with 7 bases between. The germline gives CDR1 SGHVS, CDR2 FQNEAQ. CDR3 nucleotides: TGTGCCAGCAGCTTAGACCTAGCCTCCTACAATGAGCAGTTCTTC. Translated: CASSLDLASYNEQFF.

The rearrangement uses TRBV5-6 and TRBJ1-1; possible D gene TRBD1, 5 bases. This CDR3 has 13 residues. Between the trimmed V and J ends, which lost 3 bases and 4 bases, there was a span of 10 bases. Looked up from germline, CDR1 is SGHDT and CDR2 is YYEEEE. CDR3 bases: TGTGCCAGCAGCTCTCAGGGATTCACTGAAGCTTTCTTT. It encodes CASSSQGFTEAFF. Filled out from reference TRBV5-6 and TRBJ1-1, the complete variable domain reads DAGVTQSPTHLIKTRGQQVTLRCSPKSGHDTVSWYQQALGQGPQFIFQYYEEEERQRGNFPDRFSGHQFPNYSSELNVNALLLGDSALYLCASSSQGFTEAFFGQGTRLTVV.

The genes are TRBV7-9 and TRBJ2-1; 8 bases are a match to TRBD2. Unmatched junction bases numbered 13, after V lost 3 bases and J lost 6 bases. The CDR3 loop spans 17 amino acids. Germline CDR1 reads SEHNR; CDR2 reads FQNEAQ (reference sequence). This chain's CDR3 is CASSLGSGLVIGNEQFF. The CDR3 nucleotides read TGTGCCAGCAGCTTGGGTTCGGGACTAGTTATCGGCAATGAGCAGTTCTTC.

This chain uses TRBV2 with TRBJ1-3; D not certain. CDR1 and CDR2 from the germline V gene are SNHLY and FYNNEI. Trimming took off 6 bases at V and 0 bases at J, with 9 bases between the two ends. The CDR3 spans 14 residues. This CDR3 is CASRAGYSGNTIYF. The CDR3 bases are TGTGCCAGCAGAGCAGGTTACTCTGGAAACACCATATATTTT.

The chain combines TRBV20-1 with TRBJ2-7, with TRBD1 identical over 8 bases. Trimming at V came to 5 bases and at J to 5 bases, leaving 2 bases not matched to a gene. The germline gives CDR1 DFQATT, CDR2 SNEGSKA (reference sequence). CDR3 length: 11 residues. The DNA for the CDR3 is TGCAGTGCTTTACAGGGGGACGAGCAGTACTTC. Translated, it gives CSALQGDEQYF.